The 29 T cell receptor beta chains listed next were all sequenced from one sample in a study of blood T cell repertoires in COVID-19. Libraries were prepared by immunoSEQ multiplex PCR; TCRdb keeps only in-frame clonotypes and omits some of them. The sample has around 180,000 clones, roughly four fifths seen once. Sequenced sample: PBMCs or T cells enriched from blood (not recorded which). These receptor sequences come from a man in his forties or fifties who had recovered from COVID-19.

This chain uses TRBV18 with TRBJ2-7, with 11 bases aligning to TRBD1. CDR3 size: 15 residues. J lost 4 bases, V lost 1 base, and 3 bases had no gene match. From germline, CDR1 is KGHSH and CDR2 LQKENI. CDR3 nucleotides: TGTGCCAGCTCACCACGCGGACAGGGGGCTTACGAGCAGTACTTC. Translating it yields CASSPRGQGAYEQYF.

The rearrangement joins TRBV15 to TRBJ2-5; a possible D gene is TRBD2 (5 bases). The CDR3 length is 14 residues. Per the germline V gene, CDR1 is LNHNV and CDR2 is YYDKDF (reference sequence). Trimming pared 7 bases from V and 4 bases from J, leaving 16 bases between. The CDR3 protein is CATTWRGGAETQYF. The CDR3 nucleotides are TGTGCCACCACCTGGAGAGGAGGTGCAGAGACCCAGTACTTC.

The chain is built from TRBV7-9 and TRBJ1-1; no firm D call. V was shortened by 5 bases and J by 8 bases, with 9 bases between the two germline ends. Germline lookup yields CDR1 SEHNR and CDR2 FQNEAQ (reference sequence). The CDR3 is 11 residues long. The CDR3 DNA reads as TGTGCCAGCAGCCCCCTAGCAGAAGCTTTCTTT. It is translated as CASSPLAEAFF.

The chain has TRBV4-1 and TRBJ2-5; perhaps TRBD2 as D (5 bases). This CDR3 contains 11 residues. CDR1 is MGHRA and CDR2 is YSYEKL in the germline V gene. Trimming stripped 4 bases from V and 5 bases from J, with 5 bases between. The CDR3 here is CASSPGETQYF. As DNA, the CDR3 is TGCGCCAGCAGCCCGGGGGAGACCCAGTACTTC.

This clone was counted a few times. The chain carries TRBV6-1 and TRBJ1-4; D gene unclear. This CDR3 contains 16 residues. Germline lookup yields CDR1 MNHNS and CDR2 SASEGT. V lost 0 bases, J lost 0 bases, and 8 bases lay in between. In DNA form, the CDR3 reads TGTGCCAGCAGTGAAGCACCAGGCCCAACTAATGAAAAACTGTTTTTT. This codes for CASSEAPGPTNEKLFF.

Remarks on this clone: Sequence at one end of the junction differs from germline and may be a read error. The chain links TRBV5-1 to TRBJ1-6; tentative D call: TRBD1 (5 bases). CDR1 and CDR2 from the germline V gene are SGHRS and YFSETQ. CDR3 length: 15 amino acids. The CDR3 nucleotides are TGCGCCAGCACCTTGGACACCCAACCCACTTCACCCCTCCACTTT. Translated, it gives CASTLDTQPTSPLHF.

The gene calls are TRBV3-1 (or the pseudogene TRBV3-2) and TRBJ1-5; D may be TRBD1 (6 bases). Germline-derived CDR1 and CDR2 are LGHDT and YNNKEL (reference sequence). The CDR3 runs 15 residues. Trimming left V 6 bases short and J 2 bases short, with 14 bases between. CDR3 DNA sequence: TGTGCCAGCAGTGAGATCCCAGGGGGCAATCAGCCCCAGCATTTT. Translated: CASSEIPGGNQPQHF.

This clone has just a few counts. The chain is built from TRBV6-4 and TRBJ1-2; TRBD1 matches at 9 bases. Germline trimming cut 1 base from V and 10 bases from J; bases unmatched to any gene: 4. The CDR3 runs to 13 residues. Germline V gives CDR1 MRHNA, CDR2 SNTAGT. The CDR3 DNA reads TGTGCCAGCAGTGACTTGGGGACAGGGCACTACACCTTC. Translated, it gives CASSDLGTGHYTF.

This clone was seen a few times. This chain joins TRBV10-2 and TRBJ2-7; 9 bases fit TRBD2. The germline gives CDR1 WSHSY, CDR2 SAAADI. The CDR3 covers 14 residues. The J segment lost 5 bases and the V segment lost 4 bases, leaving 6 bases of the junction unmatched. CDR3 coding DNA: TGCGCCAGCAGTGGGGCTAGCGGGGTCCACGAGCAGTACTTC. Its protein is CASSGASGVHEQYF.

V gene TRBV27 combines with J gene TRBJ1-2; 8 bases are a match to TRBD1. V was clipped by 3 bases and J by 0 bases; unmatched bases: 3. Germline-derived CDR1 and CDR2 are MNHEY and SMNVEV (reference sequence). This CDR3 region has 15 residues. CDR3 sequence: CASSFLRGPNYGYTF. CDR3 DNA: TGTGCCAGCAGTTTCCTCAGGGGGCCTAACTATGGCTACACCTTC.

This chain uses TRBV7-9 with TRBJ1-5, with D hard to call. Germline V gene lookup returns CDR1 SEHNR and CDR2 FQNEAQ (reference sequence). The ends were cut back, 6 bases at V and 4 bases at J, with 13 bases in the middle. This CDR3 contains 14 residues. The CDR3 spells CASSPDTENQPQHF. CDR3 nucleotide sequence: TGTGCCAGCAGTCCCGACACTGAAAATCAGCCCCAGCATTTT.

The DNA of the CDR3 is TGTGCCAGCTCACGTGAAGGGGGCTTGGGGACTGAAGCTTTCTTT. It yields the protein CASSREGGLGTEAFF. This chain links TRBV18 with TRBJ1-1, with TRBD1 identical over 7 bases. The ends lost 4 bases at V and 5 bases at J; junction bases unmatched: 10. The CDR3 extends over 15 amino acids. Per the germline V gene, CDR1 is KGHSH and CDR2 is LQKENI.

Written as DNA, the CDR3 is TGCGCCAGCAGCCCCGGGGCTAGCGCCTTGAGCTCCTACAATGAGCAGTTCTTC. It codes for CASSPGASALSSYNEQFF. This chain links TRBV5-1 with TRBJ2-1; perhaps TRBD2 as D (6 bases). Trimming shortened V by 4 bases and J by 0 bases, and 20 bases separated the two germline ends. There are 18 residues in the CDR3. Looked up from germline, CDR1 is SGHRS and CDR2 is YFSETQ.

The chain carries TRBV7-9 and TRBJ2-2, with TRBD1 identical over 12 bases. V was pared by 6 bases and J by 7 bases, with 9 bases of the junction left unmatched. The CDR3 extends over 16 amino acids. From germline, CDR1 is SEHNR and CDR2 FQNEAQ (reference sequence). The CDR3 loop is CASRNTGTGGHGELFF. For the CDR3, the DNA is TGTGCCAGCAGAAATACCGGGACAGGGGGCCACGGGGAGCTGTTTTTT.

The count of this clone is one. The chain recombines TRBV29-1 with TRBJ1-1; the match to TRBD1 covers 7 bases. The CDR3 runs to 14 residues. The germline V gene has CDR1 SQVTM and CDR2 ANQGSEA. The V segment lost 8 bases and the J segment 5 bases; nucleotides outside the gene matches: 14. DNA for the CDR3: TGCAGCCAGGAGAACGACAGGGATGGAACTGAAGCTTTCTTT. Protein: CSQENDRDGTEAFF. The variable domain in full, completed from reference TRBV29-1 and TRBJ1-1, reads SAVISQKPSRDICQRGTSLTIQCQVDSQVTMMFWYRQQPGQSLTLIATANQGSEATYESGFVIDKFPISRPNLTFSTLTVSNMSPEDSSIYLCSQENDRDGTEAFFGQGTRLTVV.

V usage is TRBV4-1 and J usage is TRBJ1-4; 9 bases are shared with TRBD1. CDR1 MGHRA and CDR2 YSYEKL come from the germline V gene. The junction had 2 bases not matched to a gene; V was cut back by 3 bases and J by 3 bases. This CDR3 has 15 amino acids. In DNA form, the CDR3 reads TGCGCCAGCAGCCAGACAGGGGGGCCTAATGAAAAACTGTTTTTT. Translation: CASSQTGGPNEKLFF.

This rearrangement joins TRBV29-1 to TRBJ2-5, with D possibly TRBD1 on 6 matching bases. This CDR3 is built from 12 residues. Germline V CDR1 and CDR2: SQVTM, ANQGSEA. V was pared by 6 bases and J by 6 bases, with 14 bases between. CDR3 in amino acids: CSVGEGDQTQYF. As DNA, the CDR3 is TGCAGCGTCGGAGAGGGGGATCAGACCCAGTACTTC.

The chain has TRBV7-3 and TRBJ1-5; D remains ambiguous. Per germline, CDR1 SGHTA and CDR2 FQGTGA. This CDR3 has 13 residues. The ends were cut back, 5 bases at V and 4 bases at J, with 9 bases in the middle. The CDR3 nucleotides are TGTGCCAGCAGCCCGGGTGGGAATCAGCCCCAGCATTTT. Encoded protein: CASSPGGNQPQHF.

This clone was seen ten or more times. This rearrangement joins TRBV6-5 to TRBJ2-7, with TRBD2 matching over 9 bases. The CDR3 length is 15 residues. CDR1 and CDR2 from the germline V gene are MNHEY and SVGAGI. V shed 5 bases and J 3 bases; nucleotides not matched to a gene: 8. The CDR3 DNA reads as TGTGCCAGCAGTATGGGACTAGCCGAATTCTACGAGCAGTACTTC. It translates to CASSMGLAEFYEQYF.

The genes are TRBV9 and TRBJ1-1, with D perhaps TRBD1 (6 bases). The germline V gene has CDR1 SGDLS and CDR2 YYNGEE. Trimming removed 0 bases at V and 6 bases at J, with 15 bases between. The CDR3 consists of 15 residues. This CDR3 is CASSVDGRGVPEAFF. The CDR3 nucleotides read TGTGCCAGCAGCGTAGACGGCAGGGGTGTCCCTGAAGCTTTCTTT.

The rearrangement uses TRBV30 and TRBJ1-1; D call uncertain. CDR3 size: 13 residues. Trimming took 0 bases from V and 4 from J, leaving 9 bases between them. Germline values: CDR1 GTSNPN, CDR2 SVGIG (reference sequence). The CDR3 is CAWSVLSITEAFF. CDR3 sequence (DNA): TGTGCCTGGAGTGTACTCTCCATCACTGAAGCTTTCTTT.

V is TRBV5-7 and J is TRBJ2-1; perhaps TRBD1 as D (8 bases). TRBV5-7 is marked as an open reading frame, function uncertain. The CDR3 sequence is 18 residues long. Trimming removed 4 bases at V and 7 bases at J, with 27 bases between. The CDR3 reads CASSGTYRGSRAGNEQFF. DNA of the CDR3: TGTGCCAGCAGCGGAACCTACAGGGGGAGTAGAGCGGGGAATGAGCAGTTCTTC.

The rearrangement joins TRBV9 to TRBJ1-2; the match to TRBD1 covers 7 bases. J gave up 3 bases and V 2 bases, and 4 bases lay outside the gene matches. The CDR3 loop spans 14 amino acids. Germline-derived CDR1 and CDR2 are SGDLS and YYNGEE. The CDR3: CASSVRDSDYGYTF. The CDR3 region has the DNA TGTGCCAGCAGCGTCCGGGACAGCGACTATGGCTACACCTTC. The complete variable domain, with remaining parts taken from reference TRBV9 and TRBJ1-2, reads DSGVTQTPKHLITATGQRVTLRCSPRSGDLSVYWYQQSLDQGLQFLIQYYNGEERAKGNILERFSAQQFPDLHSELNLSSLELGDSALYFCASSVRDSDYGYTFGSGTRLTVV.

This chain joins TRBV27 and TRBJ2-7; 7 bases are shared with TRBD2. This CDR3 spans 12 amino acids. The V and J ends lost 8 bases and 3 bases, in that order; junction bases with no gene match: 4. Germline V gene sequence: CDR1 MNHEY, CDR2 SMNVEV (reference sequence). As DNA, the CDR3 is TGTGCCAGCGGGAGGGGAAGCTACGAGCAGTACTTC. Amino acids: CASGRGSYEQYF.

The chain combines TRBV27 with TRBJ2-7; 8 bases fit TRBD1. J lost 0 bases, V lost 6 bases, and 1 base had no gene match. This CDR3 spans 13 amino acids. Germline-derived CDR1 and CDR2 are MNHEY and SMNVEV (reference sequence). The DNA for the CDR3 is TGTGCCAGCAGGGACAGGGCCTCCTACGAGCAGTACTTC. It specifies CASRDRASYEQYF.

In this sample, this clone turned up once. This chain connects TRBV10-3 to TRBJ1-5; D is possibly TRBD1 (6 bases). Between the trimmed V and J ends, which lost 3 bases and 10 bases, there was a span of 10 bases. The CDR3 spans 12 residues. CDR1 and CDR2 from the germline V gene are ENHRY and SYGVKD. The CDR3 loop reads CAISDGDKPQHF. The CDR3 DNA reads TGTGCCATCAGTGACGGGGACAAACCCCAGCATTTT.

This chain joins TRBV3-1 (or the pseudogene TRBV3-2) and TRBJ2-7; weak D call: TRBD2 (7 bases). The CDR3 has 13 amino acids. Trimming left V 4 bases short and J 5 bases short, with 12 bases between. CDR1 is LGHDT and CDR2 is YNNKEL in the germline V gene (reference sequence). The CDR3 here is CASSRRGANEQYF. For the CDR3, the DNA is TGTGCCAGCAGCCGACGGGGGGCTAACGAGCAGTACTTC.

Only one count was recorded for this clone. The CDR3 bases are TGTGCCAGCAGCTTAAAAAAAGGGGGAGTCTACGAGCAGTACTTC. This gives the protein CASSLKKGGVYEQYF. V and J are TRBV7-8 and TRBJ2-7; a weak D match, TRBD1 (6 bases). The V gene lost 2 bases and the J gene lost 3 bases, with 14 bases spanning the gap. Germline V lookup: CDR1 SGHVS, CDR2 FQNEAQ. The CDR3 runs 15 residues.

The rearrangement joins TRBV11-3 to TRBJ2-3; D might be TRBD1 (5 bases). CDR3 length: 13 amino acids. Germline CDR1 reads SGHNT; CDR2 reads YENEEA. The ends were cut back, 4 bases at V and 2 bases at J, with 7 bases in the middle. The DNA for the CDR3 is TGTGCCAGCAGCTCCAGGGCCACAGATACGCAGTATTTT. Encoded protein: CASSSRATDTQYF.